A single sample gave rise to the 16 T cell receptor beta chains below, sequenced in a study of shared clonotypes between healthy human individuals. The assay was immunoSEQ multiplex PCR, and TCRdb's table has in-frame clones only and misses some. The sample consists of a few million clones, less than 95% of them appearing once. Sequencing was done on a sample of naive CD4+ T cells from PBMCs. Subset here: CD45RA+ positively selected. The source of these receptors is a man younger than 35 in good health. Some clones in this sample may be carry-over from other donors' samples.

This chain links TRBV2 with TRBJ2-7, with TRBD2 identical over 8 bases. CDR1 SNHLY and CDR2 FYNNEI come from the germline V gene. V lost 6 bases and J lost 0; bases outside the gene matches: 13. The CDR3 runs 17 residues. CDR3 DNA sequence: TGTGCCAGCAGAGACGGACTAGCCGTGGGGAGCTCCTACGAGCAGTACTTC. This gives the protein CASRDGLAVGSSYEQYF.

This clone was counted a single time. The chain has TRBV5-8 and TRBJ2-7, with TRBD1 matching 7 bases. This CDR3 spans 13 amino acids. Germline CDR1 SGHTS, CDR2 YDEGEE. V was clipped by 3 bases and J by 0 bases; unmatched bases: 0. CDR3 nucleotides: TGTGCCAGCAGCTGGGACAGCTCCTACGAGCAGTACTTC. Protein product: CASSWDSSYEQYF.

This rearrangement joins TRBV5-1 to TRBJ2-1, with D perhaps matching TRBD2 (6 bases). The CDR3 covers 16 residues. Germline CDR1 is SGHRS and CDR2 is YFSETQ. V lost 3 bases, J lost 4 bases, and 17 bases lay in between. The CDR3 protein is CASSSIIAVDYNEQFF. The CDR3 DNA reads TGCGCCAGCAGCTCCATTATAGCGGTCGATTACAATGAGCAGTTCTTC.

This clone has a handful of counts. Other nucleotide sequences from this sample produce the same CDR3. The CDR3 is CASSPGTYEQYF. The CDR3 region has the DNA TGCGCCAGCAGTCCGGGCACCTACGAGCAGTACTTC. The rearrangement joins TRBV10-1 to TRBJ2-7, with unresolved D. V was cut by 5 bases and J by 2 bases, with 7 bases left in between. The CDR3 runs to 12 residues. The germline gives CDR1 WNHNN, CDR2 SYGVQD (reference sequence).

This chain connects TRBV15 to TRBJ1-2; D call uncertain. Trimming left V 1 base short and J 8 bases short, with 8 bases between. The CDR3 has 12 amino acids. CDR1 and CDR2 (germline): LNHNV, YYDKDF (reference sequence). In nucleotides, the CDR3 is TGTGCCACCAGCAGAGTCGGCTGGGGCTACACCTTC. Its protein product is CATSRVGWGYTF.

A note on this clone: Other DNA sequences of this sample code for an identical CDR3. The chain is built from TRBV5-1 and TRBJ1-1; D unclear. The V end lost 0 bases, the J end lost 1 base, and 10 bases lay between the germline ends. CDR3 length: 15 residues. Germline V lookup: CDR1 SGHRS, CDR2 YFSETQ. The CDR3 loop reads CASSLVGPPNTEAFF. In DNA form, the CDR3 reads TGCGCCAGCAGCTTGGTCGGTCCTCCGAACACTGAAGCTTTCTTT.

This clone has only one observation. The chain couples TRBV9 to TRBJ1-3; weak D call: TRBD1 (6 bases). This CDR3 is built from 16 residues. Germline CDR1 SGDLS, CDR2 YYNGEE. Trimming left V 0 bases short and J 2 bases short, with 12 bases between. The CDR3 coding sequence is TGTGCCAGCAGCGTAGCCTGGGGGGGCACTGGAAACACCATATATTTT. Its protein product is CASSVAWGGTGNTIYF.

The V and J genes are TRBV25-1 and TRBJ2-1, with a weak D call TRBD2 (6 bases). Germline CDR1 reads MGHDK; CDR2 reads SYGVNS. Trimming removed 1 base from V and 8 bases from J, with 21 bases in between. This CDR3 region has 17 residues. The CDR3 sequence is CASSESGGGGVLDEQFF. The CDR3 nucleotides read TGTGCCAGCAGTGAATCTGGTGGCGGAGGGGTTTTGGATGAGCAGTTCTTC.

This clone occurred once. The rearrangement joins TRBV21-1 to TRBJ2-5; the listed D gene, TRBD1, was not tested against the DNA. TRBV21-1 is a documented pseudogene. This CDR3 is 16 amino acids long. CDR3 coding DNA: TGTGCCAGCAGAAGGGGTTCAGTCCCTGTCCAAGAGACCCAGTACTTC. It translates to CASRRGSVPVQETQYF.

V gene TRBV18 combines with J gene TRBJ1-1; D is ambiguous. CDR1 is KGHSH and CDR2 is LQKENI in the germline V gene. The CDR3 runs to 16 residues. The V gene lost 1 base and the J gene lost 1 base, with 13 bases spanning the gap. The CDR3 region is CASSPLVSRGNTEAFF. The CDR3 nucleotides are TGTGCCAGCTCACCACTTGTGTCTCGAGGGAACACTGAAGCTTTCTTT.

The V and J genes are TRBV28 and TRBJ2-7; 9 bases fit TRBD1. In germline, CDR1 is MDHEN, CDR2 SYDVKM. CDR3 length: 15 amino acids. V shed 7 bases, J shed 6 bases, and the junction held 13 bases outside the gene matches. The CDR3 sequence is CASTQGRDRVLEQYF. For the CDR3, the DNA is TGTGCCAGCACCCAAGGCCGGGACAGGGTGCTCGAGCAGTACTTC. Filled out from reference TRBV28 and TRBJ2-7, the complete variable domain reads DVKVTQSSRYLVKRTGEKVFLECVQDMDHENMFWYRQDPGLGLRLIYFSYDVKMKEKGDIPEGYSVSREKKERFSLILESASTNQTSMYLCASTQGRDRVLEQYFGPGTRLTVT.

The rearrangement uses TRBV4-2 and TRBJ1-1, with D uncertain. The CDR3 has 13 residues. The germline V gene has CDR1 LGHNA and CDR2 YNFKEQ. V gave up 1 base and J gave up 3 bases, with 6 bases separating them. In DNA form, the CDR3 reads TGTGCCAGCAGCCAAGTCTTAGACACTGAAGCTTTCTTT. Translated, it gives CASSQVLDTEAFF.

The rearrangement joins TRBV28 to TRBJ2-5; 10 bases are a match to TRBD1. This CDR3 comprises 14 residues. Germline CDR1 reads MDHEN; CDR2 reads SYDVKM. Trimming cost V 6 bases and J 5 bases; bases outside gene matches: 6. CDR3 loop: CASRRQGAWETQYF. CDR3 sequence (DNA): TGTGCCAGCAGAAGACAGGGGGCGTGGGAGACCCAGTACTTC.

This chain links TRBV19 with TRBJ2-1; D is possibly TRBD1 (6 bases). V was clipped by 6 bases and J by 3 bases, with 15 bases between them. CDR3 length: 15 residues. Germline V gene sequence: CDR1 LNHDA, CDR2 SQIVND (reference sequence). This chain's CDR3 is CASSEQGPYYNEQFF. DNA for the CDR3: TGTGCCAGTAGCGAGCAGGGGCCTTACTACAATGAGCAGTTCTTC.

As for this clone: Other DNA sequences in this specimen translate into the identical CDR3. The rearrangement joins TRBV18 to TRBJ2-2; 11 nucleotides agree with TRBD2. CDR3 size: 17 residues. With V trimmed by 0 bases and J by 4 bases, 4 bases remained unmatched. Germline-derived CDR1 and CDR2 are KGHSH and LQKENI. The CDR3 spells CASSPPGLAGGTGELFF. CDR3 nucleotide sequence: TGTGCCAGCTCACCACCCGGACTAGCGGGTGGCACCGGGGAGCTGTTTTTT.

This clone was seen a handful of times. The chain carries TRBV7-9 and TRBJ1-1, with D maybe TRBD1 (5 bases). This CDR3 comprises 14 residues. Germline values: CDR1 SEHNR, CDR2 FQNEAQ (reference sequence). Trimming pared 5 bases from V and 6 bases from J, leaving 16 bases between. This CDR3 is CASSHEWRGSEAFF. The CDR3 DNA follows: TGTGCCAGCAGCCACGAGTGGAGGGGCTCTGAAGCTTTCTTT.